This TCR beta chain was recorded in a study of beta chain features in type 1 diabetes. Study in general: Patient and healthy donor groups were alike in age, gender and cell yields.

The study's findings and limits: Cells expressing TCR highly could be over-represented by cDNA sequencing. In all four CD4+ subsets, TCRB CDR3 length was significantly, moderately reduced in type 1 diabetes.

In this sample, this clone turned up a few times. Its antigen is undetermined. The whole isolated RNA underwent reverse transcription, so sequencing captured expressed TCRB transcripts. Read counts averaged roughly 3.7 million for samples of naive, central memory and regulatory T cells. The method was immunoSEQ multiplex PCR; TCRdb's version includes in-frame clones alone and lacks a portion of them. This table holds 500,000 to 800,000 clones, roughly 12% found once. Sorted populations were all over 98% pure. Source material: naive CD4+ T cells from blood. The sequence derives from a man aged 30-40 years with type 1 diabetes.

For the CDR3, the DNA is TGCAGCGTTGCCAGGGCGCAGAACACTGAAGCTTTCTTT. Its protein is CSVARAQNTEAFF. The chain recombines TRBV29-1 with TRBJ1-1, with a possible D match to TRBD1 (5 bases). The ends were cut back, 4 bases at V and 1 base at J, with 10 bases in the middle. Per the germline V gene, CDR1 is SQVTM and CDR2 is ANQGSEA. The CDR3 runs 13 residues.